This record concerns one T cell receptor beta chain sequence. No antigen is known for it. The sample belongs to a study of CD8 T cells in ankylosing spondylitis. Study-wide results and limits: Disease-linked clones were CD8+ and relatively rare in peripheral blood. From matched ankylosing spondylitis synovial fluid, disease-linked clones were reportedly recovered at significantly enriched levels. Blood of patients with ankylosing spondylitis appeared to be characterized by a TCR beta motif of eight highly homologous variants.

With molecular barcodes, quantitative 5'-RACE was used to make the TCR beta libraries. MiXCR was run by TCRdb on the 5' RACE reads, yielding one entry per CDR3 protein. The sample records about 140,000 distinct CDR3 sequences, 25% to 35% being singletons. This CDR3 contains 14 residues. The germline V gene has CDR1 LNHNV and CDR2 YYDKDF (reference sequence). Germline trimming cut 0 bases from V and 7 bases from J; bases unmatched to any gene: 1. This chain connects TRBV15 to TRBJ1-5, with 9 bases identical to TRBD1. The receptor's source is a male donor with ankylosing spondylitis. The sequenced sample consisted of synovial fluid, either unsorted or a sorted T cell fraction (not recorded which). CDR3 protein: CATSREGQGQPQHF. In DNA form, the CDR3 reads TGTGCCACCAGCAGAGAAGGACAGGGGCAGCCCCAGCATTTT. The complete variable domain, with remaining parts taken from reference TRBV15 and TRBJ1-5, reads DAMVIQNPRYQVTQFGKPVTLSCSQTLNHNVMYWYQQKSSQAPKLLFHYYDKDFNNEADTPDNFQSRRPNTSFCFLDIRSPGLGDTAMYLCATSREGQGQPQHFGDGTRLSIL.